The entry that follows covers one TCR beta chain sequence. This entry comes from a study of blood T cells in healthy people across ages. The CDR3 totals 15 residues. V lost 1 base and J lost 0, with 9 bases in between. The germline V gene has CDR1 SGHKS and CDR2 YYEKEE (reference sequence). A sample-barcoded 5' primer and a J-beta primer mix were used in a second PCR of roughly 6 to 12 cycles. TCRdb passed the 5' RACE reads through MiXCR, listing each CDR3 protein once. The table records 1.2 million to 1.5 million distinct CDR3 sequences, roughly 59% of them present only once. The rearrangement links TRBV5-5 to TRBJ2-3; D is ambiguous. The sequenced sample was blood. This clonotype was sampled from a man younger than 35 in good health. The CDR3 is CASSLYGTSTDTQYF. As DNA, the CDR3 is TGTGCCAGCAGCTTGTATGGCACCAGCACAGATACGCAGTATTTT.